These 25 T cell receptor beta chains were sequenced from one sample in a study of T-cell reconstitution after alpha-beta-depleted transplantation in children. Unique molecular identifiers featured in how the TCRbeta library was prepared. One entry per CDR3 protein, called by TCRdb with MiXCR from the PCR reads. Of hundreds of thousands of distinct CDR3 sequences in the sample, approximately 14% were seen once. The sequencing used PBMCs, collected before TCRalphabeta/CD19-depleted stem cell transplant. The receptors here all came from a girl aged 2-10 years with congenital amegakaryocytic thrombocytopenia, due to receive a stem cell transplant.

This clonotype came up a few times. V and J are TRBV30 and TRBJ2-1; tentative D call: TRBD1 (5 bases). The CDR3 has 13 residues. Germline CDR1 reads GTSNPN; CDR2 reads SVGIG (reference sequence). Trimming shortened V by 2 bases and J by 7 bases, and 12 bases separated the two germline ends. The CDR3 protein is CAWSSRTPNEQFF. The CDR3 region has the DNA TGTGCCTGGAGTTCTAGGACACCGAATGAGCAGTTCTTC. The entire variable domain, with the rest obtained from reference TRBV30 and TRBJ2-1, is as follows: SQTIHQWPATLVQPVGSPLSLECTVEGTSNPNLYWYRQAAGRGLQLLFYSVGIGQISSEVPQNLSASRPQDRQFILSSKKLLLSDSGFYLCAWSSRTPNEQFFGPGTRLTVL.

This clonotype was counted many times. The V gene is TRBV29-1, the J gene TRBJ2-7, with 8 bases aligning to TRBD1. The germline V gene encodes CDR1 SQVTM and CDR2 ANQGSEA. V lost 1 base and J lost 3; bases outside the gene matches: 11. This CDR3 region has 16 residues. This chain's CDR3 is CSVEGSTDRGVYEQYF. CDR3 DNA: TGCAGCGTTGAAGGGTCTACCGACAGGGGAGTCTACGAGCAGTACTTC.

This clonotype has a count of ten or more. V gene TRBV5-8 combines with J gene TRBJ1-1; D remains ambiguous. There are 14 residues in the CDR3. The V end was cut by 0 bases, the J end by 4 bases, with 10 bases between. Germline V lookup: CDR1 SGHTS, CDR2 YDEGEE. The CDR3 is CASSLGIRGTEAFF. The DNA for the CDR3 is TGTGCCAGCAGCTTGGGGATCCGGGGCACTGAAGCTTTCTTT.

This clonotype appeared many times. The CDR3 DNA reads as TGTGCCAGCAGCTTGACAGGGGTAATACCCTACGAGCAGTACTTC. Its protein product is CASSLTGVIPYEQYF. V usage is TRBV7-9 and J usage is TRBJ2-7, with 8 bases lining up with TRBD1. Unmatched junction bases numbered 6, after V lost 3 bases and J lost 2 bases. Germline-derived CDR1 and CDR2 are SEHNR and FQNEAQ (reference sequence). The CDR3 consists of 15 residues.

This chain uses TRBV10-1 with TRBJ2-2; no firm D call. Trimming cost V 2 bases and J 6 bases, with 7 bases left between them. Germline V CDR1 and CDR2: WNHNN, SYGVQD (reference sequence). The CDR3 spans 13 residues. DNA for the CDR3: TGCGCCAGCAGTGAGAGTGTCCCCGGGGAGCTGTTTTTT. Translation: CASSESVPGELFF.

This clonotype came up many times. The gene calls are TRBV7-9 and TRBJ1-2, with D unclear. The CDR3 covers 14 residues. The germline CDR1 and CDR2 sequences are SEHNR and FQNEAQ (reference sequence). V lost 2 bases to trimming and J lost 7 bases, with 14 bases between them. The CDR3 DNA sequence: TGTGCCAGCAGCTTAAAAGACCTGTTCCGTGGCTACACCTTC. It codes for CASSLKDLFRGYTF.

This clonotype turned up a few times. The V call is TRBV5-1, the J call TRBJ2-2, with TRBD2 matching 12 bases. Germline values: CDR1 SGHRS, CDR2 YFSETQ. The CDR3 is made up of 17 amino acids. The J segment lost 4 bases and the V segment lost 0 bases, leaving 4 bases of the junction unmatched. This CDR3 is CASSLAGLAGPTGELFF. The DNA of the CDR3 is TGCGCCAGCAGCTTGGCCGGACTAGCGGGACCCACCGGGGAGCTGTTTTTT.

Many counts were recorded for this clonotype. The chain uses TRBV7-6 and TRBJ2-1; TRBD1 matches at 9 bases. The CDR3 covers 15 residues. V lost 4 bases to trimming and J lost 6 bases; unmatched junction nucleotides: 7. Germline CDR1 reads SGHVS; CDR2 reads FNYEAQ. This CDR3 is CASSSGTGKGNEQFF. CDR3 bases: TGTGCCAGCAGCTCCGGGACAGGGAAGGGCAATGAGCAGTTCTTC. Complete variable domain (other parts from reference TRBV7-6 and TRBJ2-1): GAGVSQSPRYKVTKRGQDVALRCDPISGHVSLYWYRQALGQGPEFLTYFNYEAQQDKSGLPNDRFSAERPEGSISTLTIQRTEQRDSAMYRCASSSGTGKGNEQFFGPGTRLTVL.

The J gene is TRBJ2-2, the V gene TRBV5-1, with 10 nucleotides matching TRBD2. After removal of 1 base from V and 3 bases from J, the junction contained 15 bases not matched to a gene. CDR3 length: 20 amino acids. CDR1 is SGHRS, CDR2 YFSETQ, per germline. The CDR3 DNA is TGCGCCAGCAGCTTGAATCGGATGTTCCTAGCGGGAGTGGACACCGGGGAGCTGTTTTTT. The encoded protein is CASSLNRMFLAGVDTGELFF.

This clonotype was observed a few times. The chain is built from TRBV20-1 and TRBJ2-3; D gene ambiguous. The ends were cut back, 0 bases at V and 1 base at J, with 5 bases in the middle. This CDR3 is 13 amino acids long. The germline V gene encodes CDR1 DFQATT and CDR2 SNEGSKA (reference sequence). The CDR3 nucleotides read TGCAGTGCTAGAGAAATACGCACAGATACGCAGTATTTT. Its protein product is CSAREIRTDTQYF.

This clonotype was found a few times. V usage is TRBV20-1 and J usage is TRBJ2-7, with 7 bases fitting TRBD2. CDR3 length equals 16 residues. Losses at the gene ends were 6 bases for V and 0 bases for J; bases not matched to a gene: 14. Germline CDR1 is DFQATT and CDR2 is SNEGSKA (reference sequence). The CDR3 spells CSANRPLGGSSYEQYF. The DNA for the CDR3 is TGCAGTGCCAACCGTCCCTTGGGAGGGAGCTCCTACGAGCAGTACTTC.

Many counts were recorded for this clonotype. J is TRBJ2-1 and V is TRBV29-1; 10 bases align to TRBD2. The CDR3 totals 14 residues. Germline-derived CDR1 and CDR2 are SQVTM and ANQGSEA. V lost 6 bases, J lost 5 bases, and 7 bases stayed unmatched. This chain's CDR3 is CSVRLAGGHNEQFF. The CDR3 coding sequence is TGCAGCGTGCGGTTAGCGGGAGGTCACAATGAGCAGTTCTTC.

The CDR3 is CASSVNRGYSNQPQHF. As DNA, the CDR3 is TGTGCCAGCAGCGTCAACCGGGGGTATAGCAATCAGCCCCAGCATTTT. The rearrangement uses TRBV7-7 and TRBJ1-5, with D perhaps matching TRBD1 (5 bases). V lost 5 bases and J 0 bases, leaving 14 bases between the germline ends. The CDR3 consists of 16 residues. In germline, CDR1 is SSHAT, CDR2 FNYEAQ (reference sequence).

This clonotype was recorded a few times. The rearrangement uses TRBV4-1 and TRBJ2-1, with a weak D call TRBD1 (5 bases). V was clipped by 0 bases and J by 2 bases, with 8 bases between them. From germline, CDR1 is MGHRA and CDR2 YSYEKL. The CDR3 runs to 15 residues. The CDR3 region is CASSQDWGPYNEQFF. The CDR3 DNA reads TGCGCCAGCAGCCAAGACTGGGGCCCCTACAATGAGCAGTTCTTC.

This clonotype has ten or more counts. The chain carries TRBV20-1 and TRBJ2-2, with a tentative D call TRBD2 (6 bases). V lost 1 base to trimming and J lost 0 bases, with 12 bases between them. The germline CDR1 and CDR2 sequences are DFQATT and SNEGSKA (reference sequence). This CDR3 is 16 amino acids long. CDR3 amino acids: CSARGGDLPNTGELFF. In DNA form, the CDR3 reads TGCAGTGCTAGAGGCGGGGACTTACCGAACACCGGGGAGCTGTTTTTT.

The chain is built from TRBV12-3 or TRBV12-4 and TRBJ1-1; unclear D gene. The CDR3 contains 14 residues. V shed 6 bases and J shed 3 bases, with 14 bases lying between them. The DNA for the CDR3 is TGTGCCAGCAGCCGAGGCCCCCCACACACTGAAGCTTTCTTT. As protein: CASSRGPPHTEAFF.

This clonotype was seen ten or more times. V gene TRBV5-6 combines with J gene TRBJ2-7, with D hard to call. CDR3 size: 13 residues. Germline-derived CDR1 and CDR2 are SGHDT and YYEEEE. Trimming took 2 bases from V and 3 from J, leaving 9 bases between them. CDR3 loop: CASSFLGRYEQYF. In DNA form, the CDR3 reads TGTGCCAGCAGCTTCTTAGGGCGCTACGAGCAGTACTTC.

This clonotype was recorded a few times. V and J are TRBV18 and TRBJ2-7, with a weak D call TRBD2 (6 bases). Trimming took 5 bases from V and 3 from J, leaving 14 bases between them. This CDR3 has 14 amino acids. Germline values: CDR1 KGHSH, CDR2 LQKENI. The chain's CDR3 is CASSYAGRNYEQYF. The CDR3 nucleotides are TGTGCCAGCTCATACGCGGGACGGAACTACGAGCAGTACTTC.

This clonotype was found once. A much larger clone sits a single nucleotide away, making a read error possible. The genes are TRBV2 and TRBJ1-2; D gene ambiguous. Trimming removed 7 bases at V and 6 bases at J, with 12 bases between. The CDR3 totals 12 residues. Germline CDR1 reads SNHLY; CDR2 reads FYNNEI. The DNA for the CDR3 is TGTGCCAGCACTGAGGCCAACAATGGCTACACCTTC. Its protein is CASTEANNGYTF.

The J gene is TRBJ2-7, the V gene TRBV12-3 or TRBV12-4, with a tentative D call TRBD1 (6 bases). Trimming removed 5 bases from V and 4 bases from J, with 15 bases in between. The CDR3 spans 14 residues. The CDR3, as DNA: TGTGCCAGCAGTGTCACAGGGAAGTGGTACGAGCAGTACTTC. The encoded protein is CASSVTGKWYEQYF.

This clonotype was recorded at least ten times. This sequence joins TRBV20-1 and TRBJ2-3, with a tentative D call TRBD2 (6 bases). CDR3 length: 14 residues. The germline V gene encodes CDR1 DFQATT and CDR2 SNEGSKA (reference sequence). Between the trimmed V and J ends, which lost 3 bases and 2 bases, there was a span of 12 bases. Written as DNA, the CDR3 is TGCAGTGCTAGGAGCGGACTATACACAGATACGCAGTATTTT. Amino acids: CSARSGLYTDTQYF.

This clonotype was observed a few times. The chain combines TRBV5-1 with TRBJ2-1; the match to TRBD2 covers 13 bases. V trimming: 0 bases; J trimming: 7 bases; junction bases outside the gene matches: 7. There are 17 residues in the CDR3. Germline CDR1 and CDR2: SGHRS and YFSETQ. CDR3 amino acids: CASSLVVLAGGRNEQFF. The CDR3 nucleotides are TGCGCCAGCAGCTTGGTAGTACTAGCGGGAGGGCGTAATGAGCAGTTCTTC. Filled out from reference TRBV5-1 and TRBJ2-1, the complete variable domain reads KAGVTQTPRYLIKTRGQQVTLSCSPISGHRSVSWYQQTPGQGLQFLFEYFSETQRNKGNFPGRFSGRQFSNSRSEMNVSTLELGDSALYLCASSLVVLAGGRNEQFFGPGTRLTVL.

This clonotype has just a few counts. The chain has TRBV29-1 and TRBJ2-5; TRBD2 matches at 10 bases. Germline CDR1 reads SQVTM; CDR2 reads ANQGSEA. The CDR3 is 13 residues long. The CDR3 bases are TGCAGTTCTCGGACTAGCGGAAAAGAGACCCAGTACTTC. Its protein product is CSSRTSGKETQYF. The full variable domain, rest sourced from reference TRBV29-1 and TRBJ2-5, is SAVISQKPSRDICQRGTSLTIQCQVDSQVTMMFWYRQQPGQSLTLIATANQGSEATYESGFVIDKFPISRPNLTFSTLTVSNMSPEDSSIYLCSSRTSGKETQYFGPGTRLLVL.

This clonotype has at least ten counts. The chain has TRBV9 and TRBJ1-3; weak D call: TRBD1 (5 bases). The CDR3 runs 16 residues. The ends were cut back, 3 bases at V and 0 bases at J, with 13 bases in the middle. Germline CDR1 reads SGDLS; CDR2 reads YYNGEE. The CDR3 reads CASSAITGHSGNTIYF. The CDR3 coding sequence is TGTGCCAGCAGCGCAATAACAGGCCACTCTGGAAACACCATATATTTT.

The sample holds many counts of this clonotype. The rearrangement uses TRBV5-1 and TRBJ1-1; no definite D call. Germline V gives CDR1 SGHRS, CDR2 YFSETQ. Trimming cost V 0 bases and J 1 base, with 7 bases left between them. This CDR3 contains 14 residues. Here the CDR3 reads CASSLGPSNTEAFF. The CDR3 DNA is TGCGCCAGCAGCTTGGGACCTTCGAACACTGAAGCTTTCTTT.